This TCR beta chain was sequenced for a study of blood T cell repertoires in COVID-19. About the study: The United States, Italy and Spain supplied acute and convalescent COVID-19 samples.

This clone has only a few counts. Produced via immunoSEQ multiplex PCR; TCRdb's table is partial and in-frame only. Of a few hundred thousand clones listed, 85% to 90% were seen once; the top ten hold about 5%. Germline CDR1 reads MNHNY; CDR2 reads SVGAGI (reference sequence). The germline V and J ends were trimmed by 10 bases and 8 bases, with 8 bases remaining between them. CDR3 size: 9 residues. Sample: peripheral blood. This chain uses TRBV6-6 with TRBJ1-1, with D unclear. The clonotype originates from a woman aged 55-70 years with COVID-19, enrolled during active disease. The CDR3 here is CANTTEAFF. In DNA, the CDR3 is TGTGCCAACACAACGGAAGCTTTCTTT.